This T cell receptor beta chain was obtained from a study of somatic mutations in cytotoxic T cells in rheumatoid arthritis. About this clone: The antigen is unknown.

Regarding the study as a whole: No significant CD8+ T-cell clonality difference was found between rheumatoid arthritis patients and age-matched controls. In rheumatoid arthritis patients, unlike healthy controls, CD8+ clonality rose with age.

CDR3 size: 17 residues. CDR1 is LGHNA, CDR2 YSLEER, per germline. Trimming stripped 2 bases from V and 0 bases from J, with 14 bases between. Measured with immunoSEQ multiplex PCR; TCRdb has only the in-frame clones, and not every one. In the table there are 25,000 to 30,000 clones, about 88% of which are singletons. This chain joins TRBV4-3 and TRBJ1-3, with D possibly being TRBD1 (5 bases). The sequence came from an adult with rheumatoid arthritis. The sample consisted of CD8+ T cells sorted from blood. The CDR3 here is CASSQSRAASSGNTIYF. The CDR3 coding sequence is TGCGCCAGCAGCCAATCCAGGGCCGCGAGCTCTGGAAACACCATATATTTT.